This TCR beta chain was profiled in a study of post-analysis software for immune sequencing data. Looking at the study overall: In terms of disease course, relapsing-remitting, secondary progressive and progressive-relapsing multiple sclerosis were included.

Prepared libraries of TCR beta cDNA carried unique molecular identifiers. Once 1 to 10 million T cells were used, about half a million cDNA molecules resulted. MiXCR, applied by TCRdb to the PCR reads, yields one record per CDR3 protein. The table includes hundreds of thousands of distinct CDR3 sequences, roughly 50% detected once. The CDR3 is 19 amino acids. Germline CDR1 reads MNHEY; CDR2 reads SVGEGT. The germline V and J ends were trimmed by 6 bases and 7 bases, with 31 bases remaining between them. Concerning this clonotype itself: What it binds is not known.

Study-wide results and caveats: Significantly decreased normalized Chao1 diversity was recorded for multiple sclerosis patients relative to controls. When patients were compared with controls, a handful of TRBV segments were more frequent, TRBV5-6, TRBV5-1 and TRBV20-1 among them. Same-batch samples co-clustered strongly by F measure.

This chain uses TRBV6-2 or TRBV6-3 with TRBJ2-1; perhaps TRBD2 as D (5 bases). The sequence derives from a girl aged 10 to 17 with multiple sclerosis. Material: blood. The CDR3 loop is CASRVSVAYGSAAGNEQFF. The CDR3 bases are TGTGCCAGCAGAGTGAGTGTAGCGTATGGAAGCGCGGCTGGTAATGAGCAGTTCTTC.